The 25 T cell receptor beta chains in this list originate from one sample, sequenced in a study of cytomegalovirus exposure and HLA in healthy donors. The primer mix had 60 Vbeta and 13 Jbeta primers. This table comes from immunoSEQ multiplex PCR, and its TCRdb copy is limited to in-frame clones, with some not included. The repertoire holds about 91,000 clones, with 55% to 80% as singletons. Sequenced material: PBMCs. Receptor source: a female donor in good health and CMV-seronegative.

The chain links TRBV10-2 to TRBJ2-5, with 11 bases lining up with TRBD2. With 4 bases clipped from V and 5 bases from J, the junction kept 9 bases outside the gene matches. This CDR3 has 16 residues. Germline V CDR1 and CDR2: WSHSY, SAAADI. The CDR3 loop is CASSVGLAGGLETQYF. The DNA of the CDR3 is TGCGCCAGCAGTGTCGGTCTAGCGGGGGGTTTGGAGACCCAGTACTTC.

The chain carries TRBV30 and TRBJ2-2, with D possibly matching TRBD1 (6 bases). Germline CDR1 is GTSNPN and CDR2 is SVGIG (reference sequence). The V and J ends lost 3 bases and 4 bases respectively, with 9 bases between them. This CDR3 is 13 amino acids long. The DNA for the CDR3 is TGTGCCTGGAGACCAGGGGTCACCGGGGAGCTGTTTTTT. Protein sequence: CAWRPGVTGELFF.

The chain recombines TRBV2 with TRBJ2-2; tentative D call: TRBD1 (5 bases). This CDR3 has 14 amino acids. Germline values: CDR1 SNHLY, CDR2 FYNNEI. The germline V and J ends were trimmed by 7 bases and 4 bases, with 13 bases remaining between them. CDR3 DNA sequence: TGTGCCAGCAAGACCGACAGTGGCACCGGGGAGCTGTTTTTT. It is translated as CASKTDSGTGELFF.

This chain's CDR3 is CATSAGLEQYF. The CDR3 DNA sequence: TGTGCCACCTCCGCGGGTCTCGAGCAGTACTTC. J is TRBJ2-7 and V is TRBV19; a possible D gene is TRBD2 (5 bases). Trimming shortened V by 10 bases and J by 6 bases, and 13 bases separated the two germline ends. CDR3 size: 11 residues. In germline, CDR1 is LNHDA, CDR2 SQIVND (reference sequence).

The V and J genes are TRBV2 and TRBJ2-4; the match to TRBD1 covers 9 bases. Germline values: CDR1 SNHLY, CDR2 FYNNEI. The CDR3 has 12 amino acids. J lost 7 bases, V lost 8 bases, and 3 bases had no gene match. The CDR3, as DNA: TGTGCCAGCGGGACAGGGCGGAACATTCAGTACTTC. Protein sequence: CASGTGRNIQYF.

CDR3 nucleotides: TGTGCCAGCAGTCCCCGACAGGGTAACTATGGCTACACCTTC. The encoded protein is CASSPRQGNYGYTF. This sequence joins TRBV27 and TRBJ1-2; 7 nucleotides line up with TRBD1. V trimming: 5 bases; J trimming: 1 base; junction bases outside the gene matches: 4. The length of the CDR3 is 14 residues. From germline, CDR1 is MNHEY and CDR2 SMNVEV (reference sequence).

The chain has TRBV5-6 and TRBJ2-7; possible D gene TRBD2, 6 bases. Germline CDR1 is SGHDT and CDR2 is YYEEEE. The CDR3 is 17 amino acids. V dropped 4 bases and J dropped 2 bases, with 22 bases sitting between them. In nucleotides, the CDR3 is TGTGCCAGCAGCCCCGGGGCGGGACTTGTCTCGACCTACGAGCAGTACTTC. Translating gives CASSPGAGLVSTYEQYF. The variable domain in full, completed from reference TRBV5-6 and TRBJ2-7, reads DAGVTQSPTHLIKTRGQQVTLRCSPKSGHDTVSWYQQALGQGPQFIFQYYEEEERQRGNFPDRFSGHQFPNYSSELNVNALLLGDSALYLCASSPGAGLVSTYEQYFGPGTRLTVT.

The table lists this clone with a few counts. The CDR3 protein is CASGVRYEQYF. The CDR3 DNA is TGTGCCTCCGGGGTACGCTACGAGCAGTACTTC. The chain joins TRBV30 to TRBJ2-7; maybe TRBD2 (5 bases). V lost 7 bases and J 3 bases, leaving 10 bases between the germline ends. Germline V gives CDR1 GTSNPN, CDR2 SVGIG (reference sequence). There are 11 residues in the CDR3.

This clone has just a few counts. The CDR3 nucleotides are TGTGCCAGCAGGACAGGGCAAGAGACAGATACGCAGTATTTT. Protein sequence: CASRTGQETDTQYF. V and J are TRBV7-6 and TRBJ2-3; 7 nucleotides agree with TRBD1. Germline lookup yields CDR1 SGHVS and CDR2 FNYEAQ. V lost 6 bases and J lost 3; bases outside the gene matches: 6. The CDR3 contains 14 residues.

This clone came up a few times. The chain combines TRBV4-1 with TRBJ1-5, with no clear D. Trimming shortened V by 9 bases and J by 5 bases, and 11 bases separated the two germline ends. This CDR3 has 12 residues. Per the germline V gene, CDR1 is MGHRA and CDR2 is YSYEKL. This chain's CDR3 is CASSRRDQPQHF. For the CDR3, the DNA is TGCGCCAGTTCCCGACGGGATCAGCCCCAGCATTTT.

V and J are TRBV30 and TRBJ1-6; D gene ambiguous. Trimming shortened V by 0 bases and J by 7 bases, and 13 bases separated the two germline ends. Germline V CDR1 and CDR2: GTSNPN, SVGIG (reference sequence). The CDR3 loop spans 15 amino acids. The CDR3 sequence is CAWSVLAPLNSPLHF. The CDR3 DNA reads TGTGCCTGGAGTGTACTCGCGCCCCTGAATTCACCCCTCCACTTT.

The J gene is TRBJ1-5, the V gene TRBV25-1, with unresolved D. This CDR3 is built from 12 residues. With 4 bases removed from V and 2 bases from J, the gap between germline ends came to 3 bases. In germline, CDR1 is MGHDK, CDR2 SYGVNS. CDR3 region: CASSVCNQPQHF. The DNA of the CDR3 is TGTGCCAGCAGTGTCTGCAATCAGCCCCAGCATTTT.

Concerning this clone: The junction departs from germline at one end; a sequencing error may be responsible. The rearrangement uses TRBV7-9 and TRBJ1-4; D not certain. Germline-derived CDR1 and CDR2 are SEHNR and FQNEAQ (reference sequence). This CDR3 contains 14 residues. The CDR3 region is CSSSLFTTNEKLFF. CDR3 coding DNA: TGTTCCAGCAGCTTATTCACAACTAATGAAAAACTGTTTTTT.

V usage is TRBV28 and J usage is TRBJ2-1; TRBD1 matches 7 bases. Germline-derived CDR1 and CDR2 are MDHEN and SYDVKM. The ends lost 7 bases at V and 8 bases at J; junction bases unmatched: 17. This CDR3 is 16 amino acids long. The CDR3 DNA sequence: TGTGCCAGCACCTCACGAGGGGACAGACTTTTACATGAGCAGTTCTTC. It translates to CASTSRGDRLLHEQFF.

The chain couples TRBV4-2 to TRBJ2-5, with TRBD1 matching 10 bases. In germline, CDR1 is LGHNA, CDR2 YNFKEQ. J lost 4 bases, V lost 0 bases, and 17 bases had no gene match. The CDR3 contains 20 residues. The CDR3 bases are TGTGCCAGCAGCCAAGATGGAGGGGGTGAGACAGGGGGCAGGAGAGAGACCCAGTACTTC. Protein product: CASSQDGGGETGGRRETQYF.

This clone was recorded once. The chain uses TRBV19 and TRBJ1-4; unclear D gene. This CDR3 is built from 14 residues. Germline CDR1 is LNHDA and CDR2 is SQIVND (reference sequence). Trimming shortened V by 7 bases and J by 5 bases, and 14 bases separated the two germline ends. CDR3 nucleotide sequence: TGTGCCAGTAAGGTGGGGAGATCGAATGAAAAACTGTTTTTT. It is translated as CASKVGRSNEKLFF.

The CDR3 sequence is CASSYGQGNQPQHF. CDR3 bases: TGTGCCAGCAGTTACGGACAGGGTAATCAGCCCCAGCATTTT. The chain recombines TRBV6-5 with TRBJ1-5; the match to TRBD1 covers 8 bases. The CDR3 contains 14 residues. Trimming cost V 2 bases and J 4 bases; bases outside gene matches: 1. Germline V gene sequence: CDR1 MNHEY, CDR2 SVGAGI.

This clone showed up just a few times. The chain uses TRBV6-5 and TRBJ2-7; D possibly corresponds to TRBD1 (5 bases). The CDR3 sequence is 13 residues long. V lost 7 bases, J lost 2 bases, and 12 bases lay in between. Per the germline V gene, CDR1 is MNHEY and CDR2 is SVGAGI. The CDR3 region is CASKGNRAYEQYF. CDR3 DNA: TGTGCCAGCAAGGGGAATAGGGCCTACGAGCAGTACTTC.

About this clone: Its ends do not fully match the called genes, so a read error is possible. The gene calls are TRBV30 and TRBJ2-1; 7 bases are a match to TRBD1. Germline values: CDR1 GTSNPN, CDR2 SVGIG (reference sequence). CDR3 size: 15 residues. The DNA of the CDR3 is TGTGCCTGCAGAGGGGAGACAGGGCCACTTAATGGGCAGTTCTTC. Translated, it gives CACRGETGPLNGQFF.

Here the CDR3 reads CASSSQMNTEAFF. The CDR3 nucleotides read TGTGCCAGCAGCTCACAGATGAACACTGAAGCTTTCTTT. The chain couples TRBV11-3 to TRBJ1-1; no reliable D call. The length of the CDR3 is 13 residues. V was trimmed by 4 bases and J by 0 bases, leaving 6 bases between them. Germline V gene data show CDR1 as SGHNT and CDR2 as YENEEA.

This clone was counted between two and nine times. The rearrangement uses TRBV30 and TRBJ2-7, with D possibly TRBD1 on 5 matching bases. Trimming removed 2 bases from V and 7 bases from J, with 15 bases in between. Germline V gene data show CDR1 as GTSNPN and CDR2 as SVGIG (reference sequence). There are 13 residues in the CDR3. CDR3 DNA: TGTGCCTGGAGTAGCAGGGTATCCTGGGAGCAGTACTTC. This gives the protein CAWSSRVSWEQYF. Filled out from reference TRBV30 and TRBJ2-7, the complete variable domain reads SQTIHQWPATLVQPVGSPLSLECTVEGTSNPNLYWYRQAAGRGLQLLFYSVGIGQISSEVPQNLSASRPQDRQFILSSKKLLLSDSGFYLCAWSSRVSWEQYFGPGTRLTVT.

In its sample, this clone was seen a few times. This chain connects TRBV5-1 to TRBJ2-1; perhaps TRBD1 as D (6 bases). Germline V lookup: CDR1 SGHRS, CDR2 YFSETQ. This CDR3 region has 15 residues. Trimming stripped 5 bases from V and 8 bases from J, with 20 bases between. The DNA for the CDR3 is TGCGCCAGCAGTGGGTCGGCAGGGGCGGATCATGAGCAGTTCTTC. Its translation is CASSGSAGADHEQFF.

The chain joins TRBV9 to TRBJ2-1; 12 bases are a match to TRBD1. The CDR3 has 17 residues. The junction had 13 bases not matched to a gene; V was cut back by 0 bases and J by 12 bases. Germline V gene lookup returns CDR1 SGDLS and CDR2 YYNGEE. The DNA of the CDR3 is TGTGCCAGCAGCGTAGCCCCACCCGCGGGACAGGGGGCGAGGCAGTTCTTC. Its translation is CASSVAPPAGQGARQFF.

This chain uses TRBV19 with TRBJ2-3; D is unresolved. The CDR3 is 14 residues long. The ends were cut back, 6 bases at V and 2 bases at J, with 12 bases in the middle. Looked up from germline, CDR1 is LNHDA and CDR2 is SQIVND (reference sequence). This CDR3 is CASRPSTLTDTQYF. CDR3 sequence (DNA): TGTGCCAGTAGACCTTCCACTCTCACAGATACGCAGTATTTT.

This rearrangement joins TRBV5-6 to TRBJ2-2, with TRBD1 identical over 7 bases. CDR3 length: 15 amino acids. Germline-derived CDR1 and CDR2 are SGHDT and YYEEEE. V lost 4 bases and J lost 5; bases outside the gene matches: 8. The CDR3 bases are TGTGCCAGCAGCCACCGCGGACAGGTTACCGGGGAGCTGTTTTTT. Translated, it gives CASSHRGQVTGELFF.